The 4 T cell receptor beta chains presented below share a single source sample, sequenced in a study of T cell responses to AZD1222 COVID-19 vaccine. Using immunoSEQ multiplex PCR, the repertoire was profiled, and TCRdb retains in-frame clones only, with some absent. Of over 130,000 clones detected, around nine tenths appear once; the ten largest clones hold 4% to 5.5%. The material was peripheral blood, obtained on day 0 of AZD1222 vaccination. The receptor source for this set is an adult in good health.

V and J are TRBV11-3 and TRBJ2-1; D not certain. The CDR3 runs 15 residues. V was pared by 1 base and J by 3 bases, with 10 bases between. In germline, CDR1 is SGHNT, CDR2 YENEEA. The CDR3 region is CASSLGNGRYNEQFF. The CDR3 DNA follows: TGTGCCAGCAGCTTAGGGAACGGGCGCTACAATGAGCAGTTCTTC.

This clone was counted once. V is TRBV3-1 (or the pseudogene TRBV3-2) and J is TRBJ1-1; possibly TRBD1 for D (6 bases). The CDR3 is 13 residues long. V lost 6 bases and J 9 bases, leaving 17 bases between the germline ends. CDR1 and CDR2 from the germline V gene are LGHDT and YNNKEL (reference sequence). CDR3 sequence: CASRSQGLEKAFF. The CDR3 DNA follows: TGTGCCAGCAGGTCGCAGGGGCTGGAGAAAGCTTTCTTT.

The chain combines TRBV24-1 with TRBJ2-6, with unresolved D. Trimming left V 4 bases short and J 4 bases short, with 13 bases between. The CDR3 sequence is 16 residues long. CDR1 and CDR2 from the germline V gene are KGHDR and SFDVKD. CDR3 DNA sequence: TGTGCCACCAGTGACAACGCAGAGGCCGGGGCCAACGTCCTGACTTTC. Amino acids: CATSDNAEAGANVLTF.

The chain employs TRBV9 and TRBJ1-2; tentatively, D is TRBD1 (6 bases). Germline CDR1 and CDR2: SGDLS and YYNGEE. Trimming stripped 5 bases from V and 4 bases from J, with 12 bases between. The CDR3 totals 13 residues. The CDR3, as DNA: TGTGCCAGCAGTCCGGGGGCCAGCTATGGCTACACCTTC. Translating it yields CASSPGASYGYTF.